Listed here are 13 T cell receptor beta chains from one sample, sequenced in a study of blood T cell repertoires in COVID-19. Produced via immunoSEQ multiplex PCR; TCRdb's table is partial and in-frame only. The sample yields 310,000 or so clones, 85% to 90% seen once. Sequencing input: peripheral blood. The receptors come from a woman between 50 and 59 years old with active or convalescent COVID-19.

Here the CDR3 DNA reads TGTGCCTGGAGCGAGACAGGGTTCTATGGCTACACCTTC. Residues: CAWSETGFYGYTF. The chain couples TRBV30 to TRBJ1-2, with 7 bases that match TRBD1. The CDR3 totals 13 residues. CDR1 is GTSNPN, CDR2 SVGIG, per germline (reference sequence). After removal of 3 bases from V and 4 bases from J, the junction contained 5 bases not matched to a gene.

CDR3 loop: CASSSYQDRGGSVMRTQYF. In DNA, the CDR3 is TGTGCCAGCAGTTCATACCAAGACAGGGGTGGATCGGTGATGCGGACCCAGTACTTC. The chain uses TRBV28 and TRBJ2-5; TRBD1 matches at 8 bases. The length of the CDR3 is 19 residues. Germline CDR1 and CDR2: MDHEN and SYDVKM. Unmatched junction bases numbered 23, after V lost 4 bases and J lost 7 bases. Supplemented by reference TRBV28 and TRBJ2-5, the full variable domain reads DVKVTQSSRYLVKRTGEKVFLECVQDMDHENMFWYRQDPGLGLRLIYFSYDVKMKEKGDIPEGYSVSREKKERFSLILESASTNQTSMYLCASSSYQDRGGSVMRTQYFGPGTRLLVL.

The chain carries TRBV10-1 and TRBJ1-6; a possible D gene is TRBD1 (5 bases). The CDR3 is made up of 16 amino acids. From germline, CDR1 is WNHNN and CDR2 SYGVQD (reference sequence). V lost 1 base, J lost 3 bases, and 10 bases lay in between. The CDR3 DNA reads TGCGCCAGCAGTGAGTGCAGGGTGTACTATAATTCACCCCTCCACTTT. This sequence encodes CASSECRVYYNSPLHF.

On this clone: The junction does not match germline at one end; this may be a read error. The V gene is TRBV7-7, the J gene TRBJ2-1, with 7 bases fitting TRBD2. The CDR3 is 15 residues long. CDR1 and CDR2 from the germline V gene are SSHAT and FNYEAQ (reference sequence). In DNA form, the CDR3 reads TGTGCTAGCAGCTTAAACGGGGGGAACTACAATGAGCAGTTCTTC. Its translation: CASSLNGGNYNEQFF.

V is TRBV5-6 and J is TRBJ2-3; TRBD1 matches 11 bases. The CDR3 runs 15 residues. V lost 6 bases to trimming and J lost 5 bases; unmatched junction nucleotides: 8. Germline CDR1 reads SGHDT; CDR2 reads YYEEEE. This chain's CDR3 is CASTSDRGRRDTQYF. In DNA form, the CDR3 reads TGTGCCAGCACCTCGGACAGGGGGCGACGAGATACGCAGTATTTT. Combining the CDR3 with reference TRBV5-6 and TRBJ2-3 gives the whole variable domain DAGVTQSPTHLIKTRGQQVTLRCSPKSGHDTVSWYQQALGQGPQFIFQYYEEEERQRGNFPDRFSGHQFPNYSSELNVNALLLGDSALYLCASTSDRGRRDTQYFGPGTRLTVL.

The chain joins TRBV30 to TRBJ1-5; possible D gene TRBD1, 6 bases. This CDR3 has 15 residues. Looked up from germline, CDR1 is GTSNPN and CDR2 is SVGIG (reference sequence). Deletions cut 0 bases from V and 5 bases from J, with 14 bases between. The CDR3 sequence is CAWSVGGFFHQPQHF. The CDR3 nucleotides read TGTGCCTGGAGTGTTGGGGGCTTTTTTCATCAGCCCCAGCATTTT.

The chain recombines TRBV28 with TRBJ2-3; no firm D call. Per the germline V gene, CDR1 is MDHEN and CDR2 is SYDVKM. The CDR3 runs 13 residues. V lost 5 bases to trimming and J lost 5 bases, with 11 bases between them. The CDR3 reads CASSPLRRDTQYF. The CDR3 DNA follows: TGTGCCAGCAGTCCGTTAAGGAGAGATACGCAGTATTTT.

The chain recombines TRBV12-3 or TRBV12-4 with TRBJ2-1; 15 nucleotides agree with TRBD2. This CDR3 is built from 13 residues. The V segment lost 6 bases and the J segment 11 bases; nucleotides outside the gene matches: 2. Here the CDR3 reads CASRGLAGGKQFF. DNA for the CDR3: TGTGCCAGCAGGGGACTAGCGGGAGGCAAGCAGTTCTTC.

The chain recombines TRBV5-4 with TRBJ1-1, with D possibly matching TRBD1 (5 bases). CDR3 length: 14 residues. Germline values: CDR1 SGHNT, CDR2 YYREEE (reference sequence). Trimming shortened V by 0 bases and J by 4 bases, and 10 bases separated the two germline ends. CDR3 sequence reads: CASSLEAGRTEAFF. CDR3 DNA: TGTGCCAGCAGCTTGGAGGCGGGACGCACTGAAGCTTTCTTT.

The CDR3 DNA is TGTGCCAGCTCACCGAGAGGGTCTCTGGGCAATCAGCCCCAGCATTTT. It encodes CASSPRGSLGNQPQHF. V usage is TRBV18 and J usage is TRBJ1-5; D is undetermined. This CDR3 spans 16 amino acids. CDR1 and CDR2 from the germline V gene are KGHSH and LQKENI. Trimming pared 3 bases from V and 2 bases from J, leaving 14 bases between.

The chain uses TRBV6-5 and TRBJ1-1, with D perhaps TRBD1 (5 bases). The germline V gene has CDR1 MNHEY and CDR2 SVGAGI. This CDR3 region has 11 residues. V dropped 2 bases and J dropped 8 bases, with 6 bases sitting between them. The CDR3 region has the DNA TGTGCCAGCAGTTACGGGGCCGAAGCTTTCTTT. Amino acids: CASSYGAEAFF.

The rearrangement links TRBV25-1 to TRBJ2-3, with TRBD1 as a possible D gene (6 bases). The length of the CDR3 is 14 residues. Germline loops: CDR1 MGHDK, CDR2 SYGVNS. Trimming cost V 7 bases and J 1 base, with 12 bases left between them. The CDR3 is CASNHAGGTDTQYF. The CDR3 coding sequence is TGTGCCAGCAACCACGCAGGGGGCACAGATACGCAGTATTTT.

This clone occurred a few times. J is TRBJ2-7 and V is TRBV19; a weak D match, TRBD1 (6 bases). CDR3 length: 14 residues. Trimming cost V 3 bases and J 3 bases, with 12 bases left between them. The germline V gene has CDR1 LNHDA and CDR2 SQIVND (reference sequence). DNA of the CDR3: TGTGCCAGTAGTATCGGCCAGGGGCTCTACGAGCAGTACTTC. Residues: CASSIGQGLYEQYF.